A single sample is the source of the 9 T cell receptor beta chains below, sequenced in a study of cytomegalovirus exposure and HLA in healthy donors. Primers included in the PCR were 60 Vbeta and 13 Jbeta primers. Assay used: immunoSEQ multiplex PCR; TCRdb lists only in-frame clones, some missing. The sample carries about 140,000 clones, 76% recorded once. The specimen was PBMCs. These receptors were taken from a man between 35 and 55 years old in good health and CMV-seronegative.

The chain has TRBV28 and TRBJ2-7; tentatively, D is TRBD2 (6 bases). V was shortened by 6 bases and J by 3 bases, with 12 bases between the two germline ends. The CDR3 consists of 13 residues. Germline assignment: CDR1 MDHEN and CDR2 SYDVKM. The CDR3, as DNA: TGTGCCAGCAGGTCGGGACTTGGCTACGAGCAGTACTTC. Protein product: CASRSGLGYEQYF.

This chain links TRBV5-1 with TRBJ2-1; D perhaps matches TRBD2 (6 bases). V was shortened by 4 bases and J by 5 bases, with 13 bases between the two germline ends. Germline CDR1 is SGHRS and CDR2 is YFSETQ. This CDR3 region has 14 residues. The DNA of the CDR3 is TGCGCCAGCAGCCCCGGGAGATTCGACAATGAGCAGTTCTTC. Its translation: CASSPGRFDNEQFF.

The chain employs TRBV4-3 and TRBJ2-7; 15 positions agree with TRBD2. Trimming removed 0 bases from V and 0 bases from J; junction bases left unmatched: 6. CDR3 size: 19 residues. Germline V lookup: CDR1 LGHNA, CDR2 YSLEER. CDR3 sequence reads: CASSQDSGLAGGLSYEQYF. The CDR3 region has the DNA TGCGCCAGCAGCCAAGATTCAGGACTAGCGGGGGGGCTCTCCTACGAGCAGTACTTC.

This clone was observed a handful of times. This chain uses TRBV27 with TRBJ2-7; TRBD1 matches 7 bases. The CDR3 consists of 13 residues. With V trimmed by 5 bases and J by 3 bases, 4 bases remained unmatched. CDR1 is MNHEY, CDR2 SMNVEV, per germline (reference sequence). The CDR3: CASSQDRSYEQYF. The CDR3 region has the DNA TGTGCCAGCAGTCAGGACAGGAGCTACGAGCAGTACTTC.

The chain employs TRBV29-1 and TRBJ2-4, with 8 bases that match TRBD2. This CDR3 has 14 residues. Germline CDR1 SQVTM, CDR2 ANQGSEA. With V trimmed by 1 base and J by 3 bases, 2 bases remained unmatched. This CDR3 reads CSVEGLAGKNIQYF. CDR3 DNA: TGCAGCGTTGAAGGGCTAGCGGGCAAAAACATTCAGTACTTC.

The chain employs TRBV29-1 and TRBJ1-2; 7 bases align to TRBD1. V lost 3 bases to trimming and J lost 2 bases; unmatched junction nucleotides: 3. Germline values: CDR1 SQVTM, CDR2 ANQGSEA. This CDR3 spans 13 amino acids. The DNA for the CDR3 is TGCAGCGTTGAGACAGGGTGGAACTATGGCTACACCTTC. Translation gives CSVETGWNYGYTF.

The genes are TRBV6-1 and TRBJ2-1; 14 bases line up with TRBD2. V lost 3 bases to trimming and J lost 7 bases; unmatched junction nucleotides: 14. This CDR3 is 19 amino acids long. Germline CDR1 is MNHNS and CDR2 is SASEGT. The CDR3, as DNA: TGTGCCAGCAGTGATTTGGGGCGATTGGGGACTAGCGGGAGAAATGAGCAGTTCTTC. This translates into CASSDLGRLGTSGRNEQFF.

The chain carries TRBV28 and TRBJ1-4, with D tentatively TRBD1 (6 bases). The germline gives CDR1 MDHEN, CDR2 SYDVKM. The CDR3 totals 14 residues. V lost 3 bases and J 4 bases, leaving 9 bases between the germline ends. The CDR3 sequence is CASSLQGINEKLFF. The DNA for the CDR3 is TGTGCCAGCAGTTTGCAGGGGATTAATGAAAAACTGTTTTTT.

This clone was found a few times. V usage is TRBV7-2 and J usage is TRBJ1-5; 8 bases agree with TRBD1. The CDR3 covers 16 residues. Losses at the gene ends were 5 bases for V and 2 bases for J; bases not matched to a gene: 8. Germline V gives CDR1 SGHTA, CDR2 FQGNSA. CDR3 DNA sequence: TGTGCCAGCAGCACCCGGACAGGGTCGGGCAATCAGCCCCAGCATTTT. Translating it yields CASSTRTGSGNQPQHF.